These 12 T cell receptor beta chains share one sample of origin, sequenced in a study of shared clonotypes between healthy human individuals. Some clones are missing from TCRdb's copy, which holds only in-frame ones; the method was immunoSEQ multiplex PCR. This table has 2 million to 3 million clones, roughly 93% appearing once. The material sequenced was naive CD4+ T cells from PBMCs. As for subset: CD45RA+ positively selected. The receptors originated from a man aged 18 to 30 in good health. Some clones in this sample may be carry-over from other donors' samples.

The chain joins TRBV29-1 to TRBJ1-1, with 7 bases aligning to TRBD1. The CDR3 runs 15 residues. Germline loops: CDR1 SQVTM, CDR2 ANQGSEA. Trimming cost V 6 bases and J 0 bases; bases outside gene matches: 10. CDR3 nucleotides: TGCAGCGTCCAAGCCCTGGACAGGCTGAACACTGAAGCTTTCTTT. Amino acids: CSVQALDRLNTEAFF.

The chain links TRBV7-9 to TRBJ2-7; 9 bases fit TRBD1. CDR3 length equals 14 residues. The V segment lost 5 bases and the J segment 3 bases; nucleotides outside the gene matches: 5. Germline CDR1 reads SEHNR; CDR2 reads FQNEAQ (reference sequence). The CDR3 coding sequence is TGTGCCAGCAGCCCCAGGACAGGGGACTACGAGCAGTACTTC. Translating it yields CASSPRTGDYEQYF. Combining the CDR3 with reference TRBV7-9 and TRBJ2-7 gives the whole variable domain DTGVSQNPRHKITKRGQNVTFRCDPISEHNRLYWYRQTLGQGPEFLTYFQNEAQLEKSRLLSDRFSAERPKGSFSTLEIQRTEQGDSAMYLCASSPRTGDYEQYFGPGTRLTVT.

The genes are TRBV18 and TRBJ1-1, with a possible D match to TRBD1 (6 bases). The V end was cut by 2 bases, the J end by 3 bases, with 13 bases between. The CDR3 covers 15 residues. Per the germline V gene, CDR1 is KGHSH and CDR2 is LQKENI. CDR3 amino acids: CASSPGGAGDTEAFF. DNA of the CDR3: TGTGCCAGCTCACCAGGGGGCGCAGGGGACACTGAAGCTTTCTTT.

This sequence joins TRBV27 and TRBJ1-4, with 7 bases lining up with TRBD1. CDR3 length equals 17 residues. Germline CDR1 reads MNHEY; CDR2 reads SMNVEV (reference sequence). The J segment lost 2 bases and the V segment lost 9 bases, leaving 15 bases of the junction unmatched. CDR3: CARRAGQQCRTNEKLFF. DNA of the CDR3: TGTGCCAGACGGGCGGGACAGCAGTGTAGGACTAATGAAAAACTGTTTTTT.

CDR3 region: CASSSLAIYEQYF. CDR3 in DNA: TGTGCCAGCAGCTCGCTAGCTATCTACGAGCAGTACTTC. The rearrangement joins TRBV7-9 to TRBJ2-7; possibly TRBD2 for D (5 bases). Germline CDR1 SEHNR, CDR2 FQNEAQ (reference sequence). V was cut by 4 bases and J by 3 bases, with 10 bases left in between. The CDR3 is 13 amino acids.

The table lists this clone with a count of one. V is TRBV5-5 and J is TRBJ2-7; D uncertain. The CDR3 extends over 12 amino acids. The germline V gene has CDR1 SGHKS and CDR2 YYEKEE (reference sequence). V dropped 0 bases and J dropped 3 bases, with 4 bases sitting between them. The CDR3 DNA is TGTGCCAGCAGCTTGGACTTCTACGAGCAGTACTTC. This sequence encodes CASSLDFYEQYF.

The gene calls are TRBV6-5 and TRBJ2-1; 7 bases map to TRBD2. CDR1 and CDR2 from the germline V gene are MNHEY and SVGAGI. This CDR3 region has 15 residues. The junction had 5 bases not matched to a gene; V was cut back by 6 bases and J by 0 bases. Here the CDR3 reads CASRTSGTSYNEQFF. In DNA form, the CDR3 reads TGTGCCAGCAGGACCAGCGGGACCTCCTACAATGAGCAGTTCTTC.

The rearrangement links TRBV2 to TRBJ2-7; 10 bases are shared with TRBD2. V gave up 6 bases and J gave up 9 bases; unmatched junction bases: 5. Germline CDR1 is SNHLY and CDR2 is FYNNEI. The length of the CDR3 is 12 residues. The CDR3 sequence is CASRRVAGGQYF. As DNA, the CDR3 is TGTGCCAGCAGAAGGGTAGCGGGAGGGCAGTACTTC.

The rearrangement uses TRBV19 and TRBJ1-1, with a possible D match to TRBD1 (5 bases). From germline, CDR1 is LNHDA and CDR2 SQIVND (reference sequence). The V end was cut by 7 bases, the J end by 3 bases, with 18 bases between. The CDR3 sequence is 15 residues long. DNA for the CDR3: TGTGCCAGTACAGTTGGAGGGGCGTACGACACTGAAGCTTTCTTT. Translating it yields CASTVGGAYDTEAFF. Full variable domain (missing parts from reference TRBV19 and TRBJ1-1): DGGITQSPKYLFRKEGQNVTLSCEQNLNHDAMYWYRQDPGQGLRLIYYSQIVNDFQKGDIAEGYSVSREKKESFPLTVTSAQKNPTAFYLCASTVGGAYDTEAFFGQGTRLTVV.

The chain joins TRBV21-1 to TRBJ2-5; the table's D gene call, TRBD1, was not cross checked with the DNA. TRBV21-1 is a listed pseudogene. CDR3 length: 15 residues. The chain's CDR3 is CASSKRGTPEETQYF. The CDR3 coding sequence is TGTGCCAGCAGCAAACGAGGGACACCAGAAGAGACCCAGTACTTC.

The rearrangement joins TRBV6-6 to TRBJ1-5; D gene ambiguous. With 3 bases removed from V and 0 bases from J, the gap between germline ends came to 9 bases. In germline, CDR1 is MNHNY, CDR2 SVGAGI (reference sequence). The CDR3 runs 15 residues. The CDR3 loop reads CASSYAEYSNQPQHF. Here the CDR3 DNA reads TGTGCCAGCAGTTATGCAGAGTATAGCAATCAGCCCCAGCATTTT.

As to this clone: This sample includes further DNA sequences coding for the same CDR3. V is TRBV18 and J is TRBJ1-1; D gene ambiguous. The CDR3 is 14 amino acids. The germline CDR1 and CDR2 sequences are KGHSH and LQKENI. V was shortened by 2 bases and J by 0 bases, with 7 bases between the two germline ends. DNA for the CDR3: TGTGCCAGCTCACCAAGAGGGATGAACACTGAAGCTTTCTTT. It specifies CASSPRGMNTEAFF.